This T cell receptor beta chain derives from a study of blood T cells in healthy people across ages (dated by TCRdb to 2014 to 2015). About the full investigation: In model experiments, template switching captured roughly one uniquely barcoded TCR beta cDNA molecule for every two T cells. Donors were grouped into four age groups: young (average roughly 16 years), middle-aged (around 39), aged (over 55) and long-lived (over 80). Two additional independent replicas of 1 million unique cDNA reads from the same blood draw were analyzed for two donors (one aged 18 to 30 and one aged 80 or older). The study measured age-related changes in TCR beta repertoire diversity using deep sequencing normalized with unique cDNA molecular identifiers. Donors of different ages were randomly distributed across sequencing lanes to avoid experimental bias. Results the study describes overall, beyond this receptor: Because donor CMV infection status was unknown, age-related changes in expanded clonotypes were potentially confounded. Observed TCR beta diversity correlated strongly with the percentage of naive T cells measured by flow cytometry. As age increased, observed TCR beta diversity per million T cells dropped in a roughly linear way, and a significant reduction was already evident by age 40. Conclusive comparison of naive and antigen-experienced compartments was prevented by the profiling of bulk unsorted PBMCs. Compared with the aged group, more naive CD4+ T cells, fewer expanded clones and increased TCR diversity were shown by the long-lived group, suggesting age selection. Estimates of total diversity based on one million sequenced T cells were regarded as lower bounds and as underestimates.

The germline ends are 11 bases apart after V is trimmed by 7 bases and J by 1 base. The CDR3 runs 14 amino acids, cysteine and phenylalanine included. Only the CDR3 DNA stays, 42 bases, in frame from base 1. The germline V gene encodes CDR1 MGHDK and CDR2 SYGVNS. The library relied on 5' RACE. The sequencer was an Illumina HiSeq 2500. The second PCR ran for roughly 6 to 11 cycles and used a J-beta primer mix along with a sample-barcoded 5' primer. A template-switch 5' adaptor carrying 12 random nucleotides introduced a unique molecular identifier onto each TCR beta cDNA molecule. Each sample yielded at least 2.5 million CDR3-containing paired-end reads. First-strand cDNA was synthesized from all RNA with the Mint cDNA synthesis kit, primed by a TRBC-specific oligonucleotide. All cDNA was treated with uracil-DNA glycosylase and then went through a first 18-cycle PCR with the universal primers M1SS and BC2_uni_R. As for how the authors treated the data: For normalization, 1 million high-quality reads, each with a distinct molecular identifier, were randomly selected from each sample. Instead of being binned into consensus sequences, reads that shared molecular identifiers were thrown out. MiTCR, set to a Q25 quality threshold and the strictest error-elimination algorithm, was used for CDR3 identification, clonotype clustering and error correction. A nonparametric unseen species model using Euler transformation provided a lower-bound estimate of total TCR beta diversity. Using fastp at Q25 and MiXCR, TCRdb reprocessed the public reads and kept productive beta chains. Each CDR3 protein gets just one entry, which takes the most common genes and DNA from the rows behind it. It is TCRdb's table, rather than the study itself, that gives the V and J calls and clone size. This sample has about 900,000 distinct CDR3 sequences in its table, and approximately 65% of those were observed once. The leading ten clones occupy around 30% of the sample.

Systemically healthy Caucasian individuals from Russia, 35 to 50 in total and aged about 6 to 90 years, were included as donors. Roughly 10 milliliters of peripheral blood were drawn from each donor into EDTA-treated Vacutainer tubes. Ficoll-Paque density-gradient centrifugation was used to isolate PBMCs, with at least 7 million per sample. Trizol reagent was used to extract total RNA from the PBMCs, yielding at least 6 micrograms per sample. For every donor, an aliquot of PBMCs went through flow cytometry to measure the percentages of naive CD45RAhigh/CD27high T cells. In regard to this clonotype: It lacks a known antigen. The sample holds no much larger clone one base away, and base qualities are not on file.

This clonotype was obtained from a man aged 30 to 45 in good health. The sequence joins TRBV25-1 to TRBJ2-1; the D assignment is uncertain and may be TRBD1 or TRBD2, with 5 bases supporting each. Input material: blood. The CDR3: CASTGRISYNEQFF. The DNA reads TGTGCCAGCACGGGACGTATATCCTACAATGAGCAGTTCTTC. Beyond the CDR3, the reference TRBV25-1 and TRBJ2-1 genes provide the residues; the full variable domain reads: EADIYQTPRYLVIGTGKKITLECSQTMGHDKMYWYQQDPGMELHLIHYSYGVNSTEKGDLSSESTVSRIRTEHFPLTLESARPSHTSQYLCASTGRISYNEQFFGPGTRLTVL.